These T cell receptor beta chains were read from a single sample in a study of T cell responses to AZD1222 COVID-19 vaccine. Measured with immunoSEQ multiplex PCR; TCRdb has only the in-frame clones, and not every one. The table shows more than 150,000 clones, with about 92% occurring only once. The source material was peripheral blood, sampled 28 days after the second AZD1222 dose. Receptors were obtained from an adult who received the AZD1222 COVID-19 vaccine. Each CDR3 is given with its conserved first and last residue. Fields, in order: clone size, D gene, J gene, V gene, CDR3 protein, CDR3 DNA. The D gene is left open where the match is weak. Clone size is given for some rows only: seen once, a few or many times, or a class if the clone is expanded.

. . TRBJ2-7 TRBV7-9 CASSPGRSEQYF TGTGCCAGCAGCCCCGGACGAAGCGAGCAGTACTTC
. . TRBJ1-6 TRBV30 CAWSRQDLHF TGTGCCTGGAGTCGGCAGGACCTCCACTTT
once . TRBJ1-2 TRBV6-5 CASSPTRRLLYGYTF TGTGCCAGCAGCCCAACCCGACGGCTCCTCTATGGCTACACCTTC
. . TRBJ1-3 TRBV3-1/TRBV3-2 CASSQVQGRNTIYF TGTGCCAGCAGCCAAGTGCAGGGCCGAAACACCATATATTTT
. . TRBJ2-5 TRBV3-1/TRBV3-2 CASSQGGGVKTQETQYF TGTGCCAGCAGCCAAGGAGGGGGGGTGAAGACCCAAGAGACCCAGTACTTC
once . TRBJ2-1 TRBV5-6 CASSDSDEQFF TGTGCCAGCAGCGACTCGGATGAGCAGTTCTTC
. . TRBJ1-4 TRBV6-6 CASSWAIQGQSEKLFF TGTGCCAGCAGTTGGGCCATACAGGGTCAGTCCGAAAAACTGTTTTTT
. . TRBJ1-2 TRBV7-9 CASSYNYYGYTF TGTGCCAGCAGCTATAATTACTATGGCTACACCTTC
. TRBD2 TRBJ2-1 TRBV9 CASSVGPSGGAYNEQFF TGTGCCAGCAGCGTAGGTCCTAGCGGGGGGGCCTACAATGAGCAGTTCTTC
. . TRBJ1-1 TRBV6-6 CASSYSKRGRNTEAFF TGTGCCAGCAGTTACTCGAAGCGGGGGAGGAACACTGAAGCTTTCTTT
. . TRBJ1-2 TRBV3-1/TRBV3-2 CASSPGALGYTF TGTGCCAGCAGCCCCGGGGCCCTTGGCTACACCTTC
. . TRBJ1-2 TRBV23-1 CASSQSAGRIYGYTF TGCGCCAGCAGTCAATCAGCAGGGAGGATCTATGGCTACACCTTC
. TRBD2 TRBJ2-5 TRBV19 CASRRGTSGTQETQYF TGTGCCAGTAGGAGGGGGACTAGCGGGACCCAAGAGACCCAGTACTTC
. . TRBJ1-2 TRBV12-3/TRBV12-4 CASSTGSYYGYTF TGTGCCAGCAGTACCGGGTCCTACTATGGCTACACCTTC
. . TRBJ1-4 TRBV27 CASRGTNEKLFF TGTGCCAGCAGAGGTACTAATGAAAAACTGTTTTTT
. TRBD1 TRBJ1-3 TRBV6-5 CASSSSTGAGNTIYF TGTGCCAGCAGCTCCTCAACAGGGGCGGGAAACACCATATATTTT
. . TRBJ1-1 TRBV2 CASSAQLMNTEAFF TGTGCCAGCAGTGCTCAGCTCATGAACACTGAAGCTTTCTTT
. TRBD1 TRBJ2-1 TRBV7-2 CASSFRQGPYNEQFF TGTGCCAGCAGCTTCCGACAGGGCCCCTACAATGAGCAGTTCTTC
. . TRBJ1-2 TRBV10-2 CASGDGAGHYGYTF TGCGCCAGCGGCGATGGGGCGGGGCACTATGGCTACACCTTC
. TRBD2 TRBJ2-2 TRBV5-1 CASSLAGGTYTGELFF TGCGCCAGCAGCCTAGCGGGGGGGACGTACACCGGGGAGCTGTTTTTT